A selection of T cell receptor beta chains follows, all from one sample in a study of OX40 agonist ivuxolimab in advanced cancers. Produced via immunoSEQ multiplex PCR; TCRdb's table is partial and in-frame only. Among just over 95,000 clones listed, approximately 85% were seen once. The sample in question was CD4+ or CD8+ T cells sorted from blood, obtained in a trial of the OX40 agonist ivuxolimab. The origin of the receptors is an adult with an advanced solid tumor such as melanoma, head and neck, liver or kidney cancer. Each CDR3 is given with its conserved first and last residue. A D gene is named only where the DNA matches it firmly. Expanded clones are given a class, and other clones once, few, many or no size at all.

j_call: TRBJ2-7; v_call: TRBV9; clone_size: few; d_call: .; cdr3_nt: TGTGCCAGCAGCGTAGAGGGTAGCGGAAGCTCCTACGAGCAGTACTTC; cdr3_aa: CASSVEGSGSSYEQYF
j_call: TRBJ1-5; v_call: TRBV5-5; clone_size: .; d_call: .; cdr3_nt: TGTGCCAGCAGCTTGGACAGCCCTAGTCAGCCCCAGCATTTT; cdr3_aa: CASSLDSPSQPQHF
j_call: TRBJ1-2; v_call: TRBV5-1; clone_size: .; d_call: .; cdr3_nt: TGCGCCAGCAGCTATGACGCGGCGAACTATGGCTACACCTTC; cdr3_aa: CASSYDAANYGYTF
j_call: TRBJ2-7; v_call: TRBV6-5; clone_size: .; d_call: .; cdr3_nt: TGTGCCAGCTTTACCCGGCCAGGCCGGCCCTACGAGCAGTACTTC; cdr3_aa: CASFTRPGRPYEQYF
j_call: TRBJ2-7; v_call: TRBV14; clone_size: .; d_call: .; cdr3_nt: TGTGCCAGCAGCCAAGGGACTTTCTACGAGCAGTACTTC; cdr3_aa: CASSQGTFYEQYF
j_call: TRBJ2-2; v_call: TRBV19; clone_size: .; d_call: TRBD1; cdr3_nt: TGTGCCAGTAGTCCATATCCCGGGACAGAGAACACCGGGGAGCTGTTTTTT; cdr3_aa: CASSPYPGTENTGELFF
j_call: TRBJ2-1; v_call: TRBV27; clone_size: .; d_call: .; cdr3_nt: TGTGCCAGCAGTCCCCCGACTGGCCGAAGGGAGCAGTTCTTC; cdr3_aa: CASSPPTGRREQFF
j_call: TRBJ2-3; v_call: TRBV19; clone_size: few; d_call: TRBD1; cdr3_nt: TGTGCCAGTAGTATAGGATTGCACAGGGGGGATACGCAGTATTTT; cdr3_aa: CASSIGLHRGDTQYF
j_call: TRBJ2-4; v_call: TRBV4-3; clone_size: .; d_call: .; cdr3_nt: TGCGCCAGCAGCCCCCGATTAGCCAAAAACATTCAGTACTTC; cdr3_aa: CASSPRLAKNIQYF
j_call: TRBJ1-1; v_call: TRBV11-1; clone_size: .; d_call: TRBD1; cdr3_nt: TGTGCCAGCAGCTCCCCGACAGGGCTACGCACTGAAGCTTTCTTT; cdr3_aa: CASSSPTGLRTEAFF
j_call: TRBJ1-5; v_call: TRBV10-3; clone_size: .; d_call: .; cdr3_nt: TGTGCCATCAGGGACAGAGACAATCAGCCCCAGCATTTT; cdr3_aa: CAIRDRDNQPQHF
j_call: TRBJ2-3; v_call: TRBV28; clone_size: .; d_call: .; cdr3_nt: TGTGCCAGCAGTCAGACTAGGGCGGATACGCAGTATTTT; cdr3_aa: CASSQTRADTQYF
j_call: TRBJ2-4; v_call: TRBV5-6; clone_size: .; d_call: .; cdr3_nt: TGTGCCAGCAGGACCATGGGGGGGCTTAACAGGAACATTCAGTACTTC; cdr3_aa: CASRTMGGLNRNIQYF
j_call: TRBJ2-7; v_call: TRBV6-6; clone_size: .; d_call: .; cdr3_nt: TGTGCCAGCAGCCCCACCGGGTATAAGATCGACTTC; cdr3_aa: CASSPTGYKIDF